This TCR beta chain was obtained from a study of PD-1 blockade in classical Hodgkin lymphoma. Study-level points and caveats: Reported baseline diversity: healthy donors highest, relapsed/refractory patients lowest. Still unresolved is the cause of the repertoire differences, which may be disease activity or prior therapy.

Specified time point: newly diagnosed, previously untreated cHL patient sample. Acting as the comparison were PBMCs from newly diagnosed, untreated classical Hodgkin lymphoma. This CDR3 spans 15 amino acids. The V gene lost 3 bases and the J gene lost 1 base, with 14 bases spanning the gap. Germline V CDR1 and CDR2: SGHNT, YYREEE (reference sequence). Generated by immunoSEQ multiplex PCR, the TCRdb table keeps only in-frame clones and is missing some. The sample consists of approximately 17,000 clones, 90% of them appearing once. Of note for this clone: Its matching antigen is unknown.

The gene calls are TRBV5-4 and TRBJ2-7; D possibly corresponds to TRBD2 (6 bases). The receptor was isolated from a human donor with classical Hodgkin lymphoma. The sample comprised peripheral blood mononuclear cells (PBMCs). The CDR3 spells CASSYSQRGSYEQYF. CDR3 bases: TGTGCCAGCAGCTATTCTCAACGGGGGTCCTACGAGCAGTACTTC.